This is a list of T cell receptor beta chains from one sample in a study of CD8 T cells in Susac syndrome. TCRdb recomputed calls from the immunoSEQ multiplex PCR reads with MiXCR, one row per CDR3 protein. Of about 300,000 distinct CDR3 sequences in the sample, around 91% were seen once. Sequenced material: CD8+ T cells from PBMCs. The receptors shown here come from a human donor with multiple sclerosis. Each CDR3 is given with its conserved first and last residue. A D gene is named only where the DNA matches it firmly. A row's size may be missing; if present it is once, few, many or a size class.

cdr3_nt: TGTGCCAGCATAAGTTTCGATGAGCAGTTCTTC
cdr3_aa: CASISFDEQFF
v_call: TRBV2
d_call: .
clone_size: .
j_call: TRBJ2-1
cdr3_length: 11

cdr3_nt: TGTGCCAGCAGCTTACCACGGGGACAGGGGGCTTCAGAGACCCAGTACTTC
cdr3_aa: CASSLPRGQGASETQYF
v_call: TRBV11-1
d_call: TRBD1
clone_size: .
j_call: TRBJ2-5
cdr3_length: 17

cdr3_nt: TGTGCCAGCAGTCCCACCGGGACAGGGGGCTACGAGCAGTACTTC
cdr3_aa: CASSPTGTGGYEQYF
v_call: TRBV28
d_call: TRBD1
clone_size: .
j_call: TRBJ2-7
cdr3_length: 15

cdr3_nt: TGTGCCAGCAGCGTAGTGGCAGGGAACCCTAACGCTGAAGCTTTCTTT
cdr3_aa: CASSVVAGNPNAEAFF
v_call: TRBV9
d_call: .
clone_size: .
j_call: TRBJ1-1
cdr3_length: 16

cdr3_nt: TGTGCCAGCAGCTCCCACCTCTGGGGGGCGTATGGGGCCAACGTCCTGACTTTC
cdr3_aa: CASSSHLWGAYGANVLTF
v_call: TRBV7-2
d_call: .
clone_size: .
j_call: TRBJ2-6
cdr3_length: 18

cdr3_nt: TGTGCCAGCAGTATCCCGGTTGGTATTGAGCAGTTCTTC
cdr3_aa: CASSIPVGIEQFF
v_call: TRBV28
d_call: .
clone_size: .
j_call: TRBJ2-1
cdr3_length: 13

cdr3_nt: TGTGCCAGCAGCCAAGGCCCCCCGGGTATCTGGGGTGAGCAGTTCTTC
cdr3_aa: CASSQGPPGIWGEQFF
v_call: TRBV14
d_call: .
clone_size: .
j_call: TRBJ2-1
cdr3_length: 16

cdr3_nt: TGCAGTGCCCACCCAGGACTAGCGGGAGAGGGGACCTACGAGCAGTACTTC
cdr3_aa: CSAHPGLAGEGTYEQYF
v_call: TRBV20-1
d_call: TRBD2
clone_size: .
j_call: TRBJ2-7
cdr3_length: 17

cdr3_nt: TGTGCCAGCAGCTTACAAAGTGGGACCCTCCCTAATGAAAAACTGTTTTTT
cdr3_aa: CASSLQSGTLPNEKLFF
v_call: TRBV7-9
d_call: .
clone_size: .
j_call: TRBJ1-4
cdr3_length: 17

cdr3_nt: TGTGCTAGCAGCTTATCCCTCAGCGAGTACCACACCGGGGAGCTGTTTTTT
cdr3_aa: CASSLSLSEYHTGELFF
v_call: TRBV7-7
d_call: .
clone_size: .
j_call: TRBJ2-2
cdr3_length: 17

cdr3_nt: TGTGCCAGCGGGGACTCCTTGAGCTCCTACAATGAGCAGTTCTTC
cdr3_aa: CASGDSLSSYNEQFF
v_call: TRBV11-2
d_call: .
clone_size: .
j_call: TRBJ2-1
cdr3_length: 15

cdr3_nt: TGTGCCAGCTCCCAGGACACCTTCATCGATAGCACAGATACGCAGTATTTT
cdr3_aa: CASSQDTFIDSTDTQYF
v_call: TRBV6-1
d_call: .
clone_size: .
j_call: TRBJ2-3
cdr3_length: 17

cdr3_nt: TGCAGTGCTAGAGGCTACCTCCGGGACAGCTTCACAGATACGCAGTATTTT
cdr3_aa: CSARGYLRDSFTDTQYF
v_call: TRBV20-1
d_call: TRBD1
clone_size: .
j_call: TRBJ2-3
cdr3_length: 17

cdr3_nt: TGTGCCAGCAGACCCGAACCCGGCTCCTACAATGAGCAGTTCTTC
cdr3_aa: CASRPEPGSYNEQFF
v_call: TRBV7-3
d_call: .
clone_size: .
j_call: TRBJ2-1
cdr3_length: 15

cdr3_nt: TGTGCCAGCAGTGAAGGGCCCCTCAGGGAATGGAGCACAGATACGCAGTATTTT
cdr3_aa: CASSEGPLREWSTDTQYF
v_call: TRBV2
d_call: .
clone_size: .
j_call: TRBJ2-3
cdr3_length: 18

cdr3_nt: TGTGCCAGCAGTGGAGCCGGGACAGTCCCCGGGGAGCTGTTTTTT
cdr3_aa: CASSGAGTVPGELFF
v_call: TRBV6-1
d_call: TRBD1
clone_size: .
j_call: TRBJ2-2
cdr3_length: 15

cdr3_nt: TGTGCCAGCAGCCCACGGCGGGACCCACCGGATACGCAGTATTTT
cdr3_aa: CASSPRRDPPDTQYF
v_call: TRBV9
d_call: .
clone_size: .
j_call: TRBJ2-3
cdr3_length: 15

cdr3_nt: TGCAGCGTTGAGGGGACTAGCGGAGGGGTATACGAGCAGTACTTC
cdr3_aa: CSVEGTSGGVYEQYF
v_call: TRBV29-1
d_call: TRBD2
clone_size: .
j_call: TRBJ2-7
cdr3_length: 15

cdr3_nt: TGCAGCGTTGTGACCGGCGGGGAGCTGTTTTTT
cdr3_aa: CSVVTGGELFF
v_call: TRBV29-1
d_call: .
clone_size: .
j_call: TRBJ2-2
cdr3_length: 11

cdr3_nt: TGTGCCAGCAGTGGCCAGGTCGTAGGTCAGCCCCAGCATTTT
cdr3_aa: CASSGQVVGQPQHF
v_call: TRBV5-8
d_call: .
clone_size: .
j_call: TRBJ1-5
cdr3_length: 14

cdr3_nt: TGTGCCAGCAGCCCCACCCGGACAGGGGCTAATGAAAAACTGTTTTTT
cdr3_aa: CASSPTRTGANEKLFF
v_call: TRBV7-9
d_call: TRBD1
clone_size: once
j_call: TRBJ1-4
cdr3_length: 16

cdr3_nt: TGTGCCAGCAGTTTAGGGGTCTTCGGCTACGAGCAGTACTTC
cdr3_aa: CASSLGVFGYEQYF
v_call: TRBV27
d_call: .
clone_size: .
j_call: TRBJ2-7
cdr3_length: 14

cdr3_nt: TGCAGCGCTGAAGGGACAGGGTTCGAGCAGTACTTC
cdr3_aa: CSAEGTGFEQYF
v_call: TRBV29-1
d_call: TRBD1
clone_size: .
j_call: TRBJ2-7
cdr3_length: 12

cdr3_nt: TGTGCCAGCAGTTTTGCAGGACCCACCGGGGAGCTGTTTTTT
cdr3_aa: CASSFAGPTGELFF
v_call: TRBV12-3/TRBV12-4
d_call: .
clone_size: .
j_call: TRBJ2-2
cdr3_length: 14

cdr3_nt: TGTGCCAGCAGCGACGGACAGGGACCCAATGAAAAACTGTTTTTT
cdr3_aa: CASSDGQGPNEKLFF
v_call: TRBV7-6
d_call: TRBD1
clone_size: .
j_call: TRBJ1-4
cdr3_length: 15

cdr3_nt: TGCAGTGCTAGGTGGTTGGGCACTGAAGCTTTCTTT
cdr3_aa: CSARWLGTEAFF
v_call: TRBV20-1
d_call: .
clone_size: .
j_call: TRBJ1-1
cdr3_length: 12

cdr3_nt: TGTGCCAGCAGCCAGTTTGCCGGGACAGGGAGGAACAATGAGCAGTTCTTC
cdr3_aa: CASSQFAGTGRNNEQFF
v_call: TRBV14
d_call: TRBD1
clone_size: .
j_call: TRBJ2-1
cdr3_length: 17

cdr3_nt: TGTGCCAGCAGCTTAAATCCGTCGGATGCTGTCGAGCAGTACTTC
cdr3_aa: CASSLNPSDAVEQYF
v_call: TRBV7-9
d_call: .
clone_size: .
j_call: TRBJ2-7
cdr3_length: 15

cdr3_nt: TGTGCCAGCAGCCTCTGGAGACAGGGAATTTGGGAGACCCAGTACTTC
cdr3_aa: CASSLWRQGIWETQYF
v_call: TRBV14
d_call: TRBD1
clone_size: .
j_call: TRBJ2-5
cdr3_length: 16

cdr3_nt: TGCAGCGTTACGGACGGGAACTATGGCTACACCTTC
cdr3_aa: CSVTDGNYGYTF
v_call: TRBV29-1
d_call: .
clone_size: .
j_call: TRBJ1-2
cdr3_length: 12

cdr3_nt: TGTGCCAGCACCCCTCTCATCCGGTCTTGGGTCACTGAAGCTTTCTTT
cdr3_aa: CASTPLIRSWVTEAFF
v_call: TRBV6-2/TRBV6-3
d_call: .
clone_size: .
j_call: TRBJ1-1
cdr3_length: 16

cdr3_nt: TGTGCCAGCAGTGAAGGGGCCCAGGATACGCAGTATTTT
cdr3_aa: CASSEGAQDTQYF
v_call: TRBV6-4
d_call: .
clone_size: .
j_call: TRBJ2-3
cdr3_length: 13

cdr3_nt: TGTGCCAGCAGTGCCGGGTACACCTACGAGCAGTACTTC
cdr3_aa: CASSAGYTYEQYF
v_call: TRBV6-5
d_call: .
clone_size: .
j_call: TRBJ2-7
cdr3_length: 13

cdr3_nt: TGTGCCATCAGCCCCGAGACAGGGGGGGACTACGAGCAGTACTTC
cdr3_aa: CAISPETGGDYEQYF
v_call: TRBV10-3
d_call: TRBD1
clone_size: .
j_call: TRBJ2-7
cdr3_length: 15

cdr3_nt: TGTGCCAGCAGCGATAAATTCGACAGTTTGGAGACCCAGTACTTC
cdr3_aa: CASSDKFDSLETQYF
v_call: TRBV14
d_call: .
clone_size: .
j_call: TRBJ2-5
cdr3_length: 15

cdr3_nt: TGTGCCAGCAGTTTATTTGCCTCAACTAATGAAAAACTGTTTTTT
cdr3_aa: CASSLFASTNEKLFF
v_call: TRBV28
d_call: .
clone_size: .
j_call: TRBJ1-4
cdr3_length: 15

cdr3_nt: TGTGCCAGCAGCAAAACCTTAGCGGCCGCCTACGAGCAGTACTTC
cdr3_aa: CASSKTLAAAYEQYF
v_call: TRBV27
d_call: .
clone_size: once
j_call: TRBJ2-7
cdr3_length: 15

cdr3_nt: TGCAGTGCGGACATCGGCAGGTTTCCGGACACAGATACGCAGTATTTT
cdr3_aa: CSADIGRFPDTDTQYF
v_call: TRBV20-1
d_call: .
clone_size: once
j_call: TRBJ2-3
cdr3_length: 16

cdr3_nt: TGTGCCAGCGCACTAGAGAACACCGGGGAGCTGTTTTTT
cdr3_aa: CASALENTGELFF
v_call: TRBV28
d_call: .
clone_size: once
j_call: TRBJ2-2
cdr3_length: 13

cdr3_nt: TGTGCCTGGAGTCCCATTGTTATCGAGACCCAGTACTTC
cdr3_aa: CAWSPIVIETQYF
v_call: TRBV30
d_call: .
clone_size: .
j_call: TRBJ2-5
cdr3_length: 13

cdr3_nt: TGTGCCAGCAGCCCCGGGACAAATGAGCAGTTCTTC
cdr3_aa: CASSPGTNEQFF
v_call: TRBV28
d_call: .
clone_size: .
j_call: TRBJ2-1
cdr3_length: 12

cdr3_nt: TGTGCCAGCCAACTAGCGGAAAATGAGCAGTTCTTC
cdr3_aa: CASQLAENEQFF
v_call: TRBV6-2/TRBV6-3
d_call: TRBD2
clone_size: few
j_call: TRBJ2-1
cdr3_length: 12

cdr3_nt: TGTGCCAGCAGCTCAGGGGCCTTTGGGGTAGATACGCAGTATTTT
cdr3_aa: CASSSGAFGVDTQYF
v_call: TRBV7-2
d_call: .
clone_size: .
j_call: TRBJ2-3
cdr3_length: 15

cdr3_nt: TGCAGTGCTAGGGGGACTAGAGCCCAAGAGACCCAGTACTTC
cdr3_aa: CSARGTRAQETQYF
v_call: TRBV20-1
d_call: TRBD2
clone_size: once
j_call: TRBJ2-5
cdr3_length: 14

cdr3_nt: TGCAGCGCATTACGGGGGGAGCAGTACTTC
cdr3_aa: CSALRGEQYF
v_call: TRBV29-1
d_call: .
clone_size: .
j_call: TRBJ2-7
cdr3_length: 10

cdr3_nt: TGTGCCAGCAGGGGAGAGGTAGCAACTAATGAAAAACTGTTTTTT
cdr3_aa: CASRGEVATNEKLFF
v_call: TRBV2
d_call: .
clone_size: .
j_call: TRBJ1-4
cdr3_length: 15